Listed here are 19 T cell receptor beta chains from one sample, sequenced in a study of CD8+CD57+ T cells in acquired aplastic anemia (dated by TCRdb to between 2017 and 2018). The sequencer was an Illumina HiSeq 2000. Genomic DNA was used as template for profiling of TCR beta VDJ combinations and CDR3 sequences. TCRdb's own reprocessing of the public reads used fastp at Q25 and MiXCR and kept productive beta chains. When rows share a CDR3 protein, they turn into one entry using the most common DNA and genes. The sample data list roughly 130,000 distinct CDR3 sequences, and roughly 50% of these were observed just once. Around 2.5% of the sample belongs to the ten largest clones. Specimen: sorted CD4+, CD8+, or CD8+CD57+ T cells (not recorded which) from PBMCs. The receptors originated from a human donor in good health, serving as a control.

This clonotype was counted only a few times. The V gene is TRBV19, the J gene TRBJ2-7; D may match TRBD1 or TRBD2 (5 bases each). This CDR3 spans 14 amino acids. The V gene lost 5 bases and the J gene lost 0 bases, with 11 bases spanning the gap. Germline V gene sequence: CDR1 LNHDA, CDR2 SQIVND (reference sequence). The CDR3 DNA follows: TGTGCCAGTAGTGTCGGGACGTCCTCCTACGAGCAGTACTTC. Its translation is CASSVGTSSYEQYF.

The rearrangement joins TRBV5-6 to TRBJ2-7; the D gene is possibly TRBD1 (5 bases). Germline assignment: CDR1 SGHDT and CDR2 YYEEEE. V lost 6 bases, J lost 0 bases, and 16 bases lay in between. The CDR3 consists of 15 residues. CDR3 region: CASNRRGFGSYEQYF. CDR3 coding DNA: TGTGCCAGCAATCGAAGGGGATTCGGCTCCTACGAGCAGTACTTC.

This clonotype has ten or more counts. The chain joins TRBV11-1 to TRBJ2-1; TRBD1 is a possible D gene (6 bases). Germline CDR1 reads SGHAT; CDR2 reads FQDESV (reference sequence). The CDR3 is 17 amino acids. Trimming removed 1 base at V and 0 bases at J, with 13 bases between. Here the CDR3 DNA reads TGTGCCAGCAGCTTAGGGGGGACACGCAGCTCCTACAATGAGCAGTTCTTC. Its protein is CASSLGGTRSSYNEQFF. Using reference TRBV11-1 and TRBJ2-1 for the parts outside the CDR3, the full variable domain is EAEVAQSPRYKITEKSQAVAFWCDPISGHATLYWYRQILGQGPELLVQFQDESVVDDSQLPKDRFSAERLKGVDSTLKIQPAELGDSAMYLCASSLGGTRSSYNEQFFGPGTRLTVL.

The chain uses TRBV5-1 and TRBJ2-1; possibly TRBD1 for D (7 bases). V lost 0 bases to trimming and J lost 6 bases, with 25 bases between them. CDR1 SGHRS and CDR2 YFSETQ come from the germline V gene. This CDR3 spans 19 amino acids. This CDR3 is CASSLDPGQYYRGGNEQFF. DNA of the CDR3: TGCGCCAGCAGCTTGGACCCGGGACAGTACTACAGGGGAGGCAATGAGCAGTTCTTC.

In this sample, this clonotype turned up a few times. This could be a read error, since a much larger clone is one nucleotide away. Here the CDR3 reads CASSSGPAGTDTQYF. The CDR3 DNA is TGTGCCAGCAGCTCGGGACCAGCGGGCACAGATACGCAGTATTTT. V is TRBV11-2 and J is TRBJ2-3, with D perhaps assigned TRBD1 or TRBD2 (5 bases each). Looked up from germline, CDR1 is SGHAT and CDR2 is FQNNGV. Between the trimmed V and J ends, which lost 4 bases and 1 base, there was a span of 12 bases. The CDR3 loop spans 15 amino acids.

This clonotype came up a few times. J is TRBJ1-2 and V is TRBV19, with D unresolved. This CDR3 is built from 13 residues. The germline gives CDR1 LNHDA, CDR2 SQIVND (reference sequence). Trimming cost V 4 bases and J 5 bases, with 11 bases left between them. CDR3 in DNA: TGTGCCAGTAGTACAGGTAGTAGGTATGGCTACACCTTC. It yields the protein CASSTGSRYGYTF. The full variable domain, its missing parts supplied by reference TRBV19 and TRBJ1-2, is DGGITQSPKYLFRKEGQNVTLSCEQNLNHDAMYWYRQDPGQGLRLIYYSQIVNDFQKGDIAEGYSVSREKKESFPLTVTSAQKNPTAFYLCASSTGSRYGYTFGSGTRLTVV.

On this clonotype itself: A read error may account for a junction end that differs from germline. The J gene is TRBJ1-1, the V gene TRBV15; TRBD1 aligns across 9 bases. The CDR3 length is 16 residues. In germline, CDR1 is LNHNV, CDR2 YYDKDF (reference sequence). The CDR3 region is CATSGGPGQGSTEAFF. Here the CDR3 DNA reads TGTGCCACCAGCGGGGGGCCGGGACAGGGTAGCACTGAAGCCTTCTTT.

This clonotype is labeled medium-sized. This chain joins TRBV25-1 and TRBJ2-7; unclear D gene. Germline loops: CDR1 MGHDK, CDR2 SYGVNS. The CDR3 has 15 residues. Trimming stripped 1 base from V and 0 bases from J, with 10 bases between. The CDR3 bases are TGTGCCAGCAGTGAATCGGTGAAGGACTCCTACGAGCAGTACTTC. Translating it yields CASSESVKDSYEQYF.

At least ten counts were recorded for this clonotype. The chain carries TRBV25-1 and TRBJ1-5; TRBD1 matches at 8 bases. This CDR3 is 14 amino acids long. Trimming removed 5 bases from V and 6 bases from J; junction bases left unmatched: 6. The germline V gene has CDR1 MGHDK and CDR2 SYGVNS. The CDR3 loop reads CASSNTQGVQPQHF. CDR3 nucleotide sequence: TGTGCCAGCAGTAACACACAGGGGGTTCAGCCCCAGCATTTT.

The chain recombines TRBV6-5 with TRBJ1-6; D gene ambiguous. The CDR3 sequence is 17 residues long. Trimming shortened V by 0 bases and J by 6 bases, and 15 bases separated the two germline ends. Per germline, CDR1 MNHEY and CDR2 SVGAGI. This chain's CDR3 is CASSYSSGPETNSPLHF. The CDR3 bases are TGTGCCAGCAGTTACTCGTCGGGCCCGGAAACTAATTCACCCCTCCACTTT.

This chain uses TRBV6-4 with TRBJ2-7; a possible D gene is TRBD2 (8 bases). Trimming took 4 bases from V and 0 from J, leaving 28 bases between them. This CDR3 contains 20 residues. CDR1 and CDR2 (germline): MRHNA, SNTAGT. CDR3 DNA: TGTGCCAGCAGTGTCTGGACTAGCAGCCAACTACAGGGGAGCTCCTACGAGCAGTACTTC. Its protein product is CASSVWTSSQLQGSSYEQYF.

About this clonotype itself: At one end the junction does not follow the germline gene, possibly because of a read error. CDR3 amino acids: CTSRGGRYYGYTF. In DNA form, the CDR3 reads TGTACCAGCAGAGGGGGACGGTACTATGGCTACACCTTC. This chain links TRBV6-1 with TRBJ1-2, with a weak D call TRBD1 (6 bases). CDR1 MNHNS and CDR2 SASEGT come from the germline V gene. The CDR3 is 13 amino acids.

Details on this clonotype: One end of the junction does not line up with germline, which may come from a read error. The V call is TRBV5-1, the J call TRBJ2-7; 7 nucleotides line up with TRBD1. This CDR3 is built from 14 residues. Germline V CDR1 and CDR2: SGHRS, YFSETQ. CDR3 sequence (DNA): TGCGCCAGCAGTACCGGGACAGATGCCTACAAGCAGTACTTC. Encoded protein: CASSTGTDAYKQYF.

The chain employs TRBV2 and TRBJ1-2; D may be TRBD1 (5 bases). The CDR3 extends over 11 amino acids. Germline V CDR1 and CDR2: SNHLY, FYNNEI. The germline V and J ends were trimmed by 7 bases and 12 bases, with 15 bases remaining between them. CDR3 sequence: CASTLGGMNTF. DNA of the CDR3: TGTGCCAGCACTCTTGGGGGGATGAACACCTTC.

This clonotype was picked up many times. V is TRBV6-5 and J is TRBJ1-1; D remains ambiguous. This CDR3 is 15 amino acids long. Germline lookup yields CDR1 MNHEY and CDR2 SVGAGI. Deletions cut 0 bases from V and 0 bases from J, with 8 bases between. In DNA, the CDR3 is TGTGCCAGCAGTTACTCCGCGGCCATGAACACTGAAGCTTTCTTT. Translated, it gives CASSYSAAMNTEAFF.

The gene calls are TRBV10-3 and TRBJ2-1, with D perhaps given as TRBD1 or TRBD2 (5 bases each). The CDR3 is made up of 14 amino acids. Per germline, CDR1 ENHRY and CDR2 SYGVKD. The CDR3 sequence is CVVGALFLNNEQFF. CDR3 in DNA: TGTGTCGTCGGGGCTCTGTTTTTAAACAATGAGCAGTTCTTC.

Ten or more counts support this clonotype. This chain uses TRBV9 with TRBJ1-2; TRBD1 is a possible D gene (6 bases). This CDR3 spans 18 amino acids. V was clipped by 3 bases and J by 0 bases, with 21 bases between them. Germline assignment: CDR1 SGDLS and CDR2 YYNGEE. The CDR3 is CASSADSPNLSTNYGYTF. In DNA form, the CDR3 reads TGTGCCAGCAGCGCGGACAGCCCTAACCTATCAACTAACTATGGCTACACCTTC.

This clonotype has at least ten counts. The genes are TRBV6-1 and TRBJ1-2; D uncertain. In germline, CDR1 is MNHNS, CDR2 SASEGT. Trimming removed 6 bases at V and 2 bases at J, with 4 bases between. This CDR3 spans 11 amino acids. For the CDR3, the DNA is TGTGCCAGCAGAACAAACTATGGCTACACCTTC. Protein product: CASRTNYGYTF.

The chain employs TRBV20-1 and TRBJ1-2; no reliable D call. The CDR3 spans 12 residues. Trimming removed 4 bases from V and 4 bases from J, with 10 bases in between. Germline CDR1 reads DFQATT; CDR2 reads SNEGSKA (reference sequence). CDR3 in DNA: TGCAGTGCTATTTACGCCACCTATGGCTACACCTTC. The encoded protein is CSAIYATYGYTF.